This T cell receptor (beta chain) was recorded in a study of synovial regulatory T cells in juvenile arthritis. Study as a whole: Treatments: three naive, more than five methotrexate, one methotrexate plus infliximab, one unknown. Findings and limits, study-wide: Synovial Teff and blood CPL repertoires partially overlapped with iaTreg TCR repertoires, which were largely patient-private. iaTreg cells shared more CDR3 sequences with synovial Tregs than other blood Tregs did.

Judged by frequency, this clone is medium-sized. Its antigen is as yet unknown. The data were produced by immunoSEQ multiplex PCR, yet TCRdb's version contains in-frame clones alone and is incomplete. Its table records thousands of clones. Synovial fluid was collected with matched peripheral blood from each patient with active arthritis. Roughly eleven-patient cohort: around eleven active juvenile idiopathic arthritis patients, 3 polyarticular, 8 oligoarticular. Sequenced: Treg cells from the synovium. This receptor was taken from a donor aged 2-35 years with juvenile idiopathic arthritis.

The CDR3 loop is CASSVTPGTVNEKLFF. The rearrangement joins TRBV7-9 to TRBJ1-4; the D call of TRBD1 rests on TCRdb alone, since no DNA is present to check it. The CDR3 covers 16 residues. Nucleotide data are not available. Germline V gives CDR1 SEHNR, CDR2 FQNEAQ (reference sequence).